This TCR beta chain appears in the sequencing data of a study of cytomegalovirus exposure and HLA in healthy donors. Study overall: Earlier results showed 117 million unique TCR beta sequences derived from about 179 million T cells. The Caucasian-associated ancestry cluster contained about four fifths of the approximately 400 genotyped donors.

As for this clone: The antigen is undetermined.

Vbeta (60) and Jbeta (13) primers were used in the PCR. Sequenced by immunoSEQ multiplex PCR; TCRdb stores in-frame clones only, minus some. The sample records some 140,000 clones, about three quarters being singletons. V was pared by 6 bases and J by 1 base, with 4 bases of the junction left unmatched. The length of the CDR3 is 14 residues. The germline V gene encodes CDR1 MRHNA and CDR2 SNTAGT. General study results and limits: When a later analysis was performed, an Asian-associated ancestry cluster reportedly had fewer N-insertions than the roughly 700-donor mean. Among the most significant clusters, several appeared linked to common viral pathogens in a later analysis.

Sample: PBMCs. The TCR comes from a woman between 18 and 29 years old in good health and CMV-seronegative. V and J are TRBV6-4 and TRBJ1-1; 8 bases are a match to TRBD1. Here the CDR3 DNA reads TGTGCCAGCAGGATGACAGGGGCGAACACTGAAGCTTTCTTT. Translating it yields CASRMTGANTEAFF.